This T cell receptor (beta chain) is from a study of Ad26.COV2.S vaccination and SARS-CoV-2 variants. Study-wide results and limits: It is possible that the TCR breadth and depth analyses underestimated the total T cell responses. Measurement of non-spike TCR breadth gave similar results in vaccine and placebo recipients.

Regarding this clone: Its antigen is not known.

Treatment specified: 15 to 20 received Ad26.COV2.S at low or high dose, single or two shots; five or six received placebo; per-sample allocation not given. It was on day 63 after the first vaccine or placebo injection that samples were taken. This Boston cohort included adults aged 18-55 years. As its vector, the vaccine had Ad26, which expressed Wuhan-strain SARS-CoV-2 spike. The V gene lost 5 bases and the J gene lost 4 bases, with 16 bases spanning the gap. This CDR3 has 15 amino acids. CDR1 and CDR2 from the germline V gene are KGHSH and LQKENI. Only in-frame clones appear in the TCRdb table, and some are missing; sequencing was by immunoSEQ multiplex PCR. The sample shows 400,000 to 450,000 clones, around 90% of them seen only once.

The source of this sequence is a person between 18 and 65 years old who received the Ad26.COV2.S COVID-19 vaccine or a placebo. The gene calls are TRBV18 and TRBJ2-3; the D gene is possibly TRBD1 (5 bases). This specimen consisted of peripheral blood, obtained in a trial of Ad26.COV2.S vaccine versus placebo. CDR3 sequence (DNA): TGTGCCAGCTCAAAGACAGACCTAAGGGCAGATACGCAGTATTTT. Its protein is CASSKTDLRADTQYF.